This T cell receptor (beta chain) was observed in a study of response to subunit inactivated influenza vaccine. Study-level results: Only a handful of new T cells, the authors suggested, are recruited with each seasonal influenza vaccination.

With respect to this clonotype: The antigen is undetermined.

The CDR3 has 12 amino acids. V lost 4 bases, J lost 9 bases, and 12 bases lay in between. MiXCR, applied by TCRdb to the RT-PCR reads, yields one record per CDR3 protein. This sample yields hundreds of thousands of distinct CDR3 sequences, of which approximately 12% are seen a single time; roughly a tenth belongs to the top ten. The J gene is TRBJ1-1, the V gene TRBV12-3 or TRBV12-4; D is undetermined. The source of this sequence is a man in his fifties who received an inactivated influenza vaccine. This specimen was PBMCs from blood, taken on the day of vaccination. The DNA for the CDR3 is TGTGCCAGCAGTTCCTCGGATCGCAAAGCTTTCTTT. Translating gives CASSSSDRKAFF.